The rows below give T cell receptor beta chains drawn from one sample of a study of T cell responses to AZD1222 COVID-19 vaccine. Profiling relied on immunoSEQ multiplex PCR, and the TCRdb table lists in-frame clones only, not all of them. The repertoire holds about 130,000 clones, with 75% to 95% as singletons. This specimen consisted of peripheral blood, obtained on day 0 of AZD1222 vaccination. The receptors derive from an adult in good health. CDR3s include the opening cysteine and the closing phenylalanine or tryptophan. Each record gives: V gene, clone size, J gene, D gene, CDR3 protein, CDR3 DNA. D genes are given only for firm matches. Some rows mark clone size as missing; the rest say once, few, many or name a class of expanded clone.

V: TRBV7-9; size: -; J: TRBJ2-5; D: -; CDR3: CASSLAGQTQYF; DNA: TGTGCCAGCAGCTTAGCGGGGCAGACCCAGTACTTC
V: TRBV7-3; size: -; J: TRBJ2-2; D: TRBD2; CDR3: CASSRTLAGVITGELFF; DNA: TGTGCCAGCAGCCGGACCCTAGCGGGAGTTATCACCGGGGAGCTGTTTTTT
V: TRBV19; size: -; J: TRBJ1-2; D: -; CDR3: CASSLEPVSYGYTF; DNA: TGTGCCAGTAGTCTTGAGCCAGTTTCCTATGGCTACACCTTC
V: TRBV19; size: -; J: TRBJ1-5; D: -; CDR3: CASSSWSYSNQPQHF; DNA: TGTGCCAGTAGTTCGTGGTCCTATAGCAATCAGCCCCAGCATTTT
V: TRBV9; size: -; J: TRBJ2-7; D: TRBD2; CDR3: CASSVSLATSYEQYF; DNA: TGTGCCAGCAGCGTATCACTAGCGACTTCCTACGAGCAGTACTTC
V: TRBV5-1; size: -; J: TRBJ1-1; D: -; CDR3: CASSSETGIEAFF; DNA: TGCGCCAGCAGCTCGGAGACGGGAATTGAAGCTTTCTTT
V: TRBV5-1; size: once; J: TRBJ2-5; D: -; CDR3: CASREVLETQYF; DNA: TGCGCCAGCAGGGAGGTCCTCGAGACCCAGTACTTC
V: TRBV7-9; size: -; J: TRBJ2-7; D: TRBD2; CDR3: CASSLLTSGTYEQYF; DNA: TGTGCCAGCAGCTTACTGACTAGCGGTACCTACGAGCAGTACTTC
V: TRBV3-1/TRBV3-2; size: once; J: TRBJ2-3; D: -; CDR3: CASSRRGPATDTQYF; DNA: TGTGCCAGCAGTCGTCGGGGTCCCGCGACAGATACGCAGTATTTT
V: TRBV10-3; size: -; J: TRBJ1-3; D: -; CDR3: CAISPVENTIYF; DNA: TGTGCCATCAGCCCGGTGGAGAACACCATATATTTT
V: TRBV5-8; size: -; J: TRBJ1-6; D: -; CDR3: CASSLFAGNSPLHF; DNA: TGTGCCAGCAGCCTTTTTGCGGGTAATTCACCCCTCCACTTT
V: TRBV2; size: -; J: TRBJ1-1; D: -; CDR3: CASRPRAPGAGAFF; DNA: TGTGCCAGCCGGCCTCGGGCTCCTGGGGCTGGAGCTTTCTTT
V: TRBV6-5; size: -; J: TRBJ2-3; D: TRBD1; CDR3: CASSTTGPRDTQYF; DNA: TGTGCCAGCAGCACGACAGGGCCGAGAGATACGCAGTATTTT
V: TRBV18; size: -; J: TRBJ2-1; D: -; CDR3: CASSPEEVLLFF; DNA: TGTGCCAGCTCACCAGAGGAGGTGCTTTTGTTCTTC
V: TRBV28; size: -; J: TRBJ1-4; D: TRBD1; CDR3: CASNPDREGGSREKLFF; DNA: TGTGCCAGCAATCCGGACAGGGAGGGGGGTTCTCGGGAAAAACTGTTTTTT
V: TRBV12-5; size: once; J: TRBJ2-2; D: TRBD2; CDR3: CASGLVQGLAGNTGELFF; DNA: TGTGCTAGTGGTTTGGTACAGGGACTAGCGGGGAACACCGGGGAGCTGTTTTTT
V: TRBV30; size: -; J: TRBJ2-5; D: -; CDR3: CAWSVRTGTQYF; DNA: TGTGCCTGGAGTGTACGTACCGGGACCCAGTACTTC
V: TRBV7-8; size: -; J: TRBJ1-5; D: TRBD1; CDR3: CASSPGTGPYQPQHF; DNA: TGTGCCAGCAGCCCCGGGACAGGGCCCTATCAGCCCCAGCATTTT
V: TRBV5-1; size: -; J: TRBJ2-7; D: TRBD2; CDR3: CASSPHRDYSEQYF; DNA: TGCGCCAGCAGCCCCCACCGGGACTATAGCGAGCAGTACTTC
V: TRBV27; size: -; J: TRBJ1-1; D: TRBD1; CDR3: CASSPDRGKDTEAFF; DNA: TGTGCCAGCAGTCCGGACAGGGGGAAGGACACTGAAGCTTTCTTT
V: TRBV5-5; size: -; J: TRBJ1-3; D: -; CDR3: CASSLAQGAFSGNTIYF; DNA: TGTGCCAGCAGCTTGGCACAGGGCGCTTTCTCTGGAAACACCATATATTTT
V: TRBV6-5; size: -; J: TRBJ1-1; D: TRBD1; CDR3: CASTMTGGTTEAFF; DNA: TGTGCCAGCACTATGACAGGGGGCACCACTGAAGCTTTCTTT
V: TRBV6-2/TRBV6-3; size: -; J: TRBJ2-3; D: TRBD2; CDR3: CASSPPGLAGSDTQYF; DNA: TGTGCCAGCAGCCCTCCGGGACTAGCGGGTTCAGATACGCAGTATTTT
V: TRBV9; size: -; J: TRBJ2-1; D: -; CDR3: CASSVGVRSGNEQFF; DNA: TGTGCCAGCAGCGTAGGAGTAAGGTCAGGCAATGAGCAGTTCTTC
V: TRBV19; size: -; J: TRBJ2-1; D: -; CDR3: CASSNGNPSNEQFF; DNA: TGTGCCAGTAGTAATGGGAACCCCTCCAATGAGCAGTTCTTC
V: TRBV18; size: once; J: TRBJ2-2; D: -; CDR3: CASSPLAGLNTGELFF; DNA: TGTGCCAGCTCACCACTGGCAGGGTTGAACACCGGGGAGCTGTTTTTT
V: TRBV7-2; size: -; J: TRBJ1-3; D: TRBD1; CDR3: CASSSSTGGGNTIYF; DNA: TGTGCCAGCAGCTCGTCGACAGGGGGTGGAAACACCATATATTTT
V: TRBV5-4; size: -; J: TRBJ1-2; D: -; CDR3: CASHAPPGGYTF; DNA: TGTGCCAGCCACGCCCCTCCGGGAGGCTACACCTTC
V: TRBV12-3/TRBV12-4; size: -; J: TRBJ1-1; D: -; CDR3: CASGRQNTEAFF; DNA: TGTGCCAGCGGCCGGCAGAACACTGAAGCTTTCTTT
V: TRBV6-1; size: once; J: TRBJ1-2; D: TRBD1; CDR3: CASSDGDRGSHGYTF; DNA: TGTGCCAGCAGTGACGGGGACAGGGGGTCTCATGGCTACACCTTC
V: TRBV7-9; size: -; J: TRBJ1-3; D: -; CDR3: CASSRDRNTIYF; DNA: TGTGCCAGCAGCCGGGACCGAAACACCATATATTTT
V: TRBV5-4; size: -; J: TRBJ1-6; D: -; CDR3: CASSSPTGLNSPLHF; DNA: TGTGCCAGCAGCTCTCCCACGGGGCTTAATTCACCCCTCCACTTT
V: TRBV7-6; size: -; J: TRBJ2-7; D: TRBD2; CDR3: CASSPSGLAGISYEQYF; DNA: TGTGCCAGCAGCCCCTCGGGACTAGCGGGAATCTCCTACGAGCAGTACTTC
V: TRBV18; size: -; J: TRBJ1-1; D: -; CDR3: CASSPLVRSLPLNTEAFF; DNA: TGTGCCAGCTCACCATTAGTTCGGAGCCTACCTCTGAACACTGAAGCTTTCTTT
V: TRBV10-1; size: few; J: TRBJ2-7; D: TRBD1; CDR3: CASSDMVPGQGTPEQYF; DNA: TGCGCCAGCAGTGATATGGTACCGGGACAGGGAACCCCCGAGCAGTACTTC
V: TRBV11-1; size: -; J: TRBJ1-1; D: TRBD1; CDR3: CASSLGPPGGTEAFF; DNA: TGTGCCAGCAGCTTAGGCCCCCCAGGGGGCACTGAAGCTTTCTTT
V: TRBV7-7; size: medium-sized; J: TRBJ2-7; D: TRBD2; CDR3: CASSRGLAVDEQYF; DNA: TGTGCCAGCAGCCGGGGACTAGCGGTAGACGAGCAGTACTTC
V: TRBV7-2; size: -; J: TRBJ2-5; D: -; CDR3: CASSPETEETQYF; DNA: TGTGCCAGCAGCCCCGAGACTGAAGAGACCCAGTACTTC
V: TRBV9; size: -; J: TRBJ1-2; D: -; CDR3: CASSSKGGAQTNYGYTF; DNA: TGTGCCAGCAGCTCTAAGGGAGGGGCCCAAACTAACTATGGCTACACCTTC